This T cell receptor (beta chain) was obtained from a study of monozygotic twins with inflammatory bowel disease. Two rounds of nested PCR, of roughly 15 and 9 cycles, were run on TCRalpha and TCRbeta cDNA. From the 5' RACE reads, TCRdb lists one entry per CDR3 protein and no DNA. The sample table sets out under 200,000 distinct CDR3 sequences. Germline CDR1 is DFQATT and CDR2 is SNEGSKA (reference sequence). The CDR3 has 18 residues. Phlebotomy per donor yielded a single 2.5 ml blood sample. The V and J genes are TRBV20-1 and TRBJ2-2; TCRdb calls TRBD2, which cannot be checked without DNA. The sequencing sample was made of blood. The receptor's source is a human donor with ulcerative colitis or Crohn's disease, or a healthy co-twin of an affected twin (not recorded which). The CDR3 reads CSARPPRRDSLNTGELFF.